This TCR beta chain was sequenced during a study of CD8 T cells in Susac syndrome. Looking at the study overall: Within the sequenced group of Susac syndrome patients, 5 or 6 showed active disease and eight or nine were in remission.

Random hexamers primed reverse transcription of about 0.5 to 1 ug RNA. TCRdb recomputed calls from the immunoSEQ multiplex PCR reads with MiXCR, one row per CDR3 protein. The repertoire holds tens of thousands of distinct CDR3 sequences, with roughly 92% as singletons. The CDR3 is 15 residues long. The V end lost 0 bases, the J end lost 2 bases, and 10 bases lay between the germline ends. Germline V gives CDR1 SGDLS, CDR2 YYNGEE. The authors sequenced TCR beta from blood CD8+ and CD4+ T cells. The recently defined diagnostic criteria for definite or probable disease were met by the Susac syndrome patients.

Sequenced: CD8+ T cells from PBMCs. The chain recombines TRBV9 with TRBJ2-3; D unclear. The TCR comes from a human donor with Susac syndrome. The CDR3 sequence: CASSVVGGYTDTQYF. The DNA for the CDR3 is TGTGCCAGCAGCGTAGTCGGCGGATACACAGATACGCAGTATTTT.